Listed below are T cell receptor beta chains from one sample, sequenced in a study of blood T cell repertoires in COVID-19. Repertoires were generated with immunoSEQ multiplex PCR, while TCRdb's copy carries only in-frame clones and drops some. The sample includes 55,000 or so clones, approximately 87% of them seen just once. Sequenced sample: peripheral blood. Receptors were obtained from a woman aged 60-75 years with COVID-19, enrolled during active disease. Each CDR3 is given with its conserved first and last residue.

j_gene	v_gene	CDR3aa
TRBJ1-2	TRBV27	CASSYTGLSSGYTF
TRBJ2-1	TRBV6-1	CASSELAGGLNEQFF
TRBJ2-2	TRBV10-3	CAISGTSGNTGELFF
TRBJ2-2	TRBV5-5	CASSSNGSGRRDTGELFF
TRBJ2-1	TRBV24-1	CATSAYNEQFF
TRBJ2-7	TRBV6-2/TRBV6-3	CASSSGTISYEQYF
TRBJ1-1	TRBV19	CASSIGQGTDEAFF
TRBJ2-7	TRBV28	CASRRQGTYEQYF
TRBJ1-2	TRBV30	CAWSTGIYGYTF
TRBJ2-1	TRBV5-6	CASSLDSDPYNEQFF
TRBJ2-2	TRBV2	CASSALGRGTTGELFF
TRBJ1-1	TRBV28	CASIPGALNTEAFF
TRBJ1-1	TRBV5-6	CASSTTGGGTEAFF
TRBJ2-4	TRBV5-1	CASSSGQGNIQYF
TRBJ1-3	TRBV3-1/TRBV3-2	CASSLGTNSGNTIYF
TRBJ1-4	TRBV6-1	CASSELGGTNEKLFF
TRBJ1-1	TRBV7-9	CASRGQGISEAFF
TRBJ2-2	TRBV12-5	CASGLAPSLAGGPGELFF
TRBJ2-1	TRBV9	CASSVAQSSSYNEQFF
TRBJ1-2	TRBV6-6	CASFSSGTGGSYGYTF
TRBJ1-3	TRBV3-1/TRBV3-2	CASSQGASSGNTIYF